Listed below are T cell receptor beta chains from one sample, sequenced in a study of blood T cell repertoires in COVID-19. Produced via immunoSEQ multiplex PCR; TCRdb's table is partial and in-frame only. The sample records about 99,000 clones, around 83% being singletons. What was sequenced was peripheral blood. These TCRs come from a man aged 65 to 85 with active or convalescent COVID-19. Each CDR3 is given without its conserved first and last residue. Size is omitted from some rows. Given values are once, few, many or a class for expanded clones.

cdr3_length clone_size v_call cdr3_aa
11 . TRBV10-3 AILQGVSYEQY
14 . TRBV5-6 ASSSLRQFSTDTQY
12 . TRBV5-1 ASSLSGRVGELF
12 . TRBV19 ASSPTGQGQGYT
11 . TRBV5-1 ASSLTGYTEAF
13 few TRBV6-2/TRBV6-3 ASGPNLANTHEQY
14 . TRBV11-2 ASTPGFGSPTGEQY
12 . TRBV2 ASSGQGANYGYT
14 . TRBV6-6 ASSYPTGGSNQPQH
13 . TRBV5-5 ASSSKTGGETEAF
14 . TRBV18 ASSPTSGETTGELF
15 . TRBV5-4 ASSWPRDREPPGPQH
9 . TRBV5-1 ASSLDREAF
8 . TRBV2 ASGTYEQY
14 . TRBV20-1 SASRRSGATYNEQF
16 . TRBV7-2 ASSLGTSGGWAKNIQY
12 . TRBV7-3 ASSLTSGNYGYT
12 . TRBV27 ASSRGGQNSPLH
10 . TRBV28 ASSLRGQPQH
12 once TRBV5-8 ASSLHATNEKLF
13 . TRBV7-9 ASSLGEATNEKLF
16 . TRBV11-2 ASSSPRGTGGSGEKLF
10 . TRBV20-1 SASTASYEQY
13 . TRBV6-5 ASSYSPSGGSEQY
11 . TRBV11-2 ASSLGVYNEQF
10 . TRBV28 ASSLGQKGYT
13 . TRBV7-8 ASSRATVNNSPLH
13 few TRBV7-2 ASSIRAGGQETQY
12 . TRBV25-1 ASSAPGNQWTQY
14 . TRBV7-8 ASSPRAGGPEETQY
13 . TRBV5-4 ASSPPPGGGTEAF
13 . TRBV18 ASSQTWGEGTEAF
15 . TRBV4-1 ASSRWTSGGAGETQY
13 . TRBV7-2 ASTRSGGTGNTIY
9 . TRBV6-5 ASSVQETQY
12 . TRBV19 ASSVLTANTEAF
12 . TRBV19 ASSSGTGVSPLH
13 . TRBV7-2 ASSLMGARDTEAF
12 . TRBV7-2 ASSLINYMDTQY
11 . TRBV2 ATRTGIIDTQY
11 . TRBV12-3/TRBV12-4 ASSLGGPTEAF
13 . TRBV5-4 ASSLLSPMNTEAF
13 . TRBV9 ASSVVTGVYNEQF
12 . TRBV5-1 ASSLAGGEQPQH
12 . TRBV19 ASSIVGRGTEAF
14 once TRBV27 ASSLSTGSSYNEQF
15 . TRBV3-1/TRBV3-2 ASSQDTPDRSYTEAF
9 . TRBV7-8 ASSREGVLT